This T cell receptor beta chain was observed in a study of cytomegalovirus exposure and HLA in healthy donors. Use of 60 Vbeta and 13 Jbeta primers characterized the PCR. The assay was immunoSEQ multiplex PCR, and TCRdb's table has in-frame clones only and misses some. The profile shows around 200,000 clones, approximately 79% of them singletons. V lost 5 bases, J lost 6 bases, and 6 bases stayed unmatched. CDR3 length equals 14 residues. Germline values: CDR1 SGHAT, CDR2 FQNNGV. This clone was counted a single time. The antigen is undetermined. General observations from the study: It was 150 to 200 TCR beta chains that were listed as cytomegalovirus-associated.

V is TRBV11-2 and J is TRBJ2-3, with 9 bases matching TRBD1. The receptor comes from a woman aged 30 to 39 in good health and CMV-seropositive. Sample: PBMCs. The CDR3 DNA follows: TGTGCCAGCAGCGTCGGGACAGGGTGGGATACGCAGTATTTT. Its translation is CASSVGTGWDTQYF. Using reference TRBV11-2 and TRBJ2-3 for the parts outside the CDR3, the full variable domain is EAGVAQSPRYKIIEKRQSVAFWCNPISGHATLYWYQQILGQGPKLLIQFQNNGVVDDSQLPKDRFSAERLKGVDSTLKIQPAKLEDSAVYLCASSVGTGWDTQYFGPGTRLTVL.